The rows below give T cell receptor beta chains drawn from one sample of a study of T cells in Graves' hyperthyroidism and ophthalmopathy. In TCRdb, the multiplex PCR reads were re-called with MiXCR into one record per CDR3 protein. This table has more than 450,000 distinct CDR3 sequences, about 20% appearing once. Sequenced input: blood. Receptors were obtained from a man aged 40-49 years with Graves' ophthalmopathy. CDR3s include the opening cysteine and the closing phenylalanine or tryptophan. The D gene is left open where the match is weak. The listing skips clone size in some rows; elsewhere it reads once, few, many or a size class.

cdr3_aa: CASSLKGGRENIQYF; cdr3_nt: TGTGCCAGCAGCTTGAAAGGGGGAAGAGAAAACATTCAGTACTTC; j_call: TRBJ2-4; cdr3_length: 15; v_call: TRBV7-2; clone_size: many; d_call: -
cdr3_aa: CSASKTDINTEAFF; cdr3_nt: TGCAGTGCTAGTAAGACAGACATTAACACTGAAGCTTTCTTT; j_call: TRBJ1-1; cdr3_length: 14; v_call: TRBV20-1; clone_size: few; d_call: -
cdr3_aa: CSARGQGINEQFF; cdr3_nt: TGCAGTGCTAGAGGACAGGGGATCAATGAGCAGTTCTTC; j_call: TRBJ2-1; cdr3_length: 13; v_call: TRBV20-1; clone_size: many; d_call: TRBD1
cdr3_aa: CASSPTAGLAGDPYEQYF; cdr3_nt: TGCGCCAGCAGCCCAACTGCCGGACTAGCGGGAGACCCCTACGAGCAGTACTTC; j_call: TRBJ2-7; cdr3_length: 18; v_call: TRBV5-1; clone_size: few; d_call: TRBD2
cdr3_aa: CAWIIQVATEAFF; cdr3_nt: TGTGCCTGGATCATACAGGTAGCCACTGAAGCTTTCTTT; j_call: TRBJ1-1; cdr3_length: 13; v_call: TRBV30; clone_size: few; d_call: -
cdr3_aa: CASSLFAGGGRSSYNEQFF; cdr3_nt: TGTGCCAGCAGTTTATTTGCTGGCGGGGGGCGAAGCTCCTACAATGAGCAGTTCTTC; j_call: TRBJ2-1; cdr3_length: 19; v_call: TRBV27; clone_size: few; d_call: TRBD2
cdr3_aa: CASSRWTGFDEQFF; cdr3_nt: TGTGCCAGCTCACGATGGACAGGTTTTGATGAGCAGTTCTTC; j_call: TRBJ2-1; cdr3_length: 14; v_call: TRBV18; clone_size: few; d_call: TRBD1
cdr3_aa: CASDREGGEQYF; cdr3_nt: TGTGCCAGCGACAGGGAAGGTGGCGAGCAGTACTTC; j_call: TRBJ2-7; cdr3_length: 12; v_call: TRBV3-1; clone_size: many; d_call: TRBD1
cdr3_aa: CASSMSFEAFF; cdr3_nt: TGTGCCAGCAGTATGAGTTTTGAAGCTTTCTTT; j_call: TRBJ1-1; cdr3_length: 11; v_call: TRBV6-2/TRBV6-3; clone_size: many; d_call: -
cdr3_aa: CASSYEEGYGYTF; cdr3_nt: TGTGCCAGCAGCTACGAGGAGGGCTATGGCTACACCTTC; j_call: TRBJ1-2; cdr3_length: 13; v_call: TRBV12-3/TRBV12-4; clone_size: few; d_call: -
cdr3_aa: CASSEWERQGYGYTF; cdr3_nt: TGTGCCAGCAGTGAATGGGAACGACAGGGATATGGCTACACCTTC; j_call: TRBJ1-2; cdr3_length: 15; v_call: TRBV6-1; clone_size: -; d_call: TRBD1
cdr3_aa: CASRTGQRVDGYTF; cdr3_nt: TGTGCCAGCAGGACAGGGCAACGCGTTGATGGCTACACCTTC; j_call: TRBJ1-2; cdr3_length: 14; v_call: TRBV6-1; clone_size: few; d_call: TRBD1
cdr3_aa: CASSLEIYSNQPQHF; cdr3_nt: TGTGCCAGCAGCTTAGAGATCTATAGCAATCAGCCCCAGCATTTT; j_call: TRBJ1-5; cdr3_length: 15; v_call: TRBV11-2; clone_size: many; d_call: -
cdr3_aa: CASKVAGGWSDTQYF; cdr3_nt: TGTGCCAGCAAGGTAGCGGGAGGTTGGTCAGATACGCAGTATTTT; j_call: TRBJ2-3; cdr3_length: 15; v_call: TRBV27; clone_size: many; d_call: TRBD2
cdr3_aa: CAWSDSGRYSNQPQHF; cdr3_nt: TGTGCCTGGAGCGATTCTGGGCGCTATAGCAATCAGCCCCAGCATTTT; j_call: TRBJ1-5; cdr3_length: 16; v_call: TRBV30; clone_size: few; d_call: -
cdr3_aa: CSAAPTPGRTALGYTF; cdr3_nt: TGCAGTGCTGCTCCAACGCCGGGACGGACGGCTCTTGGCTACACCTTC; j_call: TRBJ1-2; cdr3_length: 16; v_call: TRBV20-1; clone_size: few; d_call: -
cdr3_aa: CASSYSTSGGAETQYF; cdr3_nt: TGTGCCAGCAGTTACTCGACTAGCGGGGGGGCTGAGACCCAGTACTTC; j_call: TRBJ2-5; cdr3_length: 16; v_call: TRBV6-5; clone_size: -; d_call: TRBD2
cdr3_aa: CASSYSQVGNEQYF; cdr3_nt: TGTGCCAGCAGTTACAGCCAGGTCGGGAACGAGCAGTACTTC; j_call: TRBJ2-7; cdr3_length: 14; v_call: TRBV6-2/TRBV6-3; clone_size: -; d_call: -
cdr3_aa: CASSRGPDQTYGYTF; cdr3_nt: TGTGCCAGCAGCCGGGGACCAGACCAAACCTATGGCTACACCTTC; j_call: TRBJ1-2; cdr3_length: 15; v_call: TRBV7-2; clone_size: many; d_call: -
cdr3_aa: CSARYRASGDNEQFF; cdr3_nt: TGCAGCGCCCGTTATCGGGCTAGCGGCGACAATGAGCAGTTCTTC; j_call: TRBJ2-1; cdr3_length: 15; v_call: TRBV29-1; clone_size: few; d_call: TRBD2
cdr3_aa: CASSELRGYEQYF; cdr3_nt: TGTGCCAGCAGTGAACTAAGGGGCTACGAGCAGTACTTC; j_call: TRBJ2-7; cdr3_length: 13; v_call: TRBV6-1; clone_size: -; d_call: -
cdr3_aa: CASSLVAGPPLHF; cdr3_nt: TGCGCCAGCAGCTTGGTTGCAGGCCCACCCCTCCACTTT; j_call: TRBJ1-6; cdr3_length: 13; v_call: TRBV5-1; clone_size: once; d_call: -
cdr3_aa: CSARDGTGPDDLFF; cdr3_nt: TGCAGTGCTAGAGATGGGACAGGCCCCGATGATCTGTTTTTT; j_call: TRBJ2-2; cdr3_length: 14; v_call: TRBV20-1; clone_size: few; d_call: TRBD1
cdr3_aa: CASSEEGASNSPLHF; cdr3_nt: TGTGCCAGCAGTGAAGAAGGGGCGTCAAATTCACCCCTCCACTTT; j_call: TRBJ1-6; cdr3_length: 15; v_call: TRBV6-1; clone_size: few; d_call: -
cdr3_aa: CASSSLAHTGELFF; cdr3_nt: TGCGCCAGCAGCTCTCTCGCGCACACCGGGGAGCTGTTTTTT; j_call: TRBJ2-2; cdr3_length: 14; v_call: TRBV5-1; clone_size: many; d_call: -
cdr3_aa: CASSLMRVGYTF; cdr3_nt: TGCGCCAGCAGCTTGATGCGGGTTGGCTACACCTTC; j_call: TRBJ1-2; cdr3_length: 12; v_call: TRBV5-1; clone_size: -; d_call: -
cdr3_aa: CASSVTGRTALTNTGELFF; cdr3_nt: TGTGCCAGCAGCGTGACAGGGAGGACAGCCCTCACTAACACCGGGGAGCTGTTTTTT; j_call: TRBJ2-2; cdr3_length: 19; v_call: TRBV9; clone_size: many; d_call: -
cdr3_aa: CASTSGQRLPYEQYF; cdr3_nt: TGTGCCAGCACTAGTGGACAGCGACTTCCCTACGAGCAGTACTTC; j_call: TRBJ2-7; cdr3_length: 15; v_call: TRBV3-1; clone_size: many; d_call: -
cdr3_aa: CASSVQVNEKLFF; cdr3_nt: TGTGCCAGCAGCGTACAGGTTAATGAAAAACTGTTTTTT; j_call: TRBJ1-4; cdr3_length: 13; v_call: TRBV7-6; clone_size: -; d_call: -
cdr3_aa: CASSSGGSASSGNTIYF; cdr3_nt: TGTGCCAGCAGCTCGGGCGGTAGTGCCTCCTCTGGAAACACCATATATTTT; j_call: TRBJ1-3; cdr3_length: 17; v_call: TRBV5-5; clone_size: -; d_call: -